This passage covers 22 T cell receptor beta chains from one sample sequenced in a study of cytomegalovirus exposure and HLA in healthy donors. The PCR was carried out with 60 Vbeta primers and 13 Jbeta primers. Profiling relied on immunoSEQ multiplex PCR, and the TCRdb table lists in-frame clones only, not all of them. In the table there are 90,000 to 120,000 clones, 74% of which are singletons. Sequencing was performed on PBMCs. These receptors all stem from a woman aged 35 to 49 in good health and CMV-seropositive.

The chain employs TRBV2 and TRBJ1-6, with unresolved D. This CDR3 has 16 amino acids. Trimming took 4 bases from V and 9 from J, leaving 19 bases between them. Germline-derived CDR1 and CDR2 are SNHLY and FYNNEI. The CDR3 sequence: CASSVASVQSGSPLHF. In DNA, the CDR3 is TGTGCCAGCAGTGTGGCTTCGGTCCAATCGGGTTCACCCCTCCACTTT.

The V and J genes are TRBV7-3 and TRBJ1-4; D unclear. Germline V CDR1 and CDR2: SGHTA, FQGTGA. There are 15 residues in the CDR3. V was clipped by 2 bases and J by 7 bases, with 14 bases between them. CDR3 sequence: CASSLDGPQGEKLFF. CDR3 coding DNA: TGTGCCAGCAGCTTAGATGGGCCCCAAGGTGAAAAACTGTTTTTT.

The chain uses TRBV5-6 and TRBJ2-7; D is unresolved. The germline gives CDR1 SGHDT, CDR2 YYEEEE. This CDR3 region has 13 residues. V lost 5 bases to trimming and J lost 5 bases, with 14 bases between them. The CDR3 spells CASRPLSVNEQYF. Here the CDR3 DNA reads TGTGCCAGCAGGCCTCTCTCAGTAAACGAGCAGTACTTC.

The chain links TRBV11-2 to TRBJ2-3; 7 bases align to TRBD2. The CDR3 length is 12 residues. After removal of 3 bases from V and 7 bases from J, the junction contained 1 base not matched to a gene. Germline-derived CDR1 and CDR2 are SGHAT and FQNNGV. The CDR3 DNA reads TGTGCCAGCAGCTTGGGGGGGAATACGCAGTATTTT. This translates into CASSLGGNTQYF.

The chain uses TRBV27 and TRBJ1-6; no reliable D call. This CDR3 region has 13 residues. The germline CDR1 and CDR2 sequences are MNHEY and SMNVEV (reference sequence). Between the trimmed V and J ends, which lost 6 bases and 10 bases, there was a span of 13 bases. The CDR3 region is CASRGYGRSPLHF. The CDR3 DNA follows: TGTGCCAGCAGGGGATACGGGAGGTCACCCCTCCACTTT.

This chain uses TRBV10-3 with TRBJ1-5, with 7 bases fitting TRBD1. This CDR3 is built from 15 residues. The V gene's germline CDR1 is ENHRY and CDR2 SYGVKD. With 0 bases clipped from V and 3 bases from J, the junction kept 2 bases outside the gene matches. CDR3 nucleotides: TGTGCCATCAGTGAGTCGGGACAGATCAATCAGCCCCAGCATTTT. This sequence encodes CAISESGQINQPQHF.

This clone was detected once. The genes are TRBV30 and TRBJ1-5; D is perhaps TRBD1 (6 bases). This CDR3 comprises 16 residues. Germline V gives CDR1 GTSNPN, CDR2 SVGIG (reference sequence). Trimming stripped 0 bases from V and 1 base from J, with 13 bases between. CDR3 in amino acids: CAWSVARGRSNQPQHF. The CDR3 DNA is TGTGCCTGGAGTGTAGCCAGGGGAAGGAGCAATCAGCCCCAGCATTTT.

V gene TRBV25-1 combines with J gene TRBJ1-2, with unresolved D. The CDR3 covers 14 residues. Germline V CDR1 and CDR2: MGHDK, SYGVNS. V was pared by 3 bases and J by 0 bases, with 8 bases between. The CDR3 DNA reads TGTGCCAGCAGTGACCAGGTTTCTAACTATGGCTACACCTTC. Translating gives CASSDQVSNYGYTF.

The DNA of the CDR3 is TGTGCCAGTAGTGTCCAGGGTTTCGAGGAGACCCAGTACTTC. It specifies CASSVQGFEETQYF. The V and J genes are TRBV19 and TRBJ2-5; the D gene is possibly TRBD1 (5 bases). V was pared by 5 bases and J by 5 bases, with 15 bases between. CDR3 size: 14 residues. Germline CDR1 is LNHDA and CDR2 is SQIVND (reference sequence).

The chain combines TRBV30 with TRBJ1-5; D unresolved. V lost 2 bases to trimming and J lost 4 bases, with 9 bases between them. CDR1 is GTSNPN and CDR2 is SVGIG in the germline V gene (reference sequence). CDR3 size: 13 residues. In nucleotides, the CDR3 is TGTGCCTGGAGTCTGGCCGGGAATCAGCCCCAGCATTTT. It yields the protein CAWSLAGNQPQHF.

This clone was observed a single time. CDR3 sequence: CASSEAIQSPLHF. The CDR3 DNA reads as TGTGCCAGCAGTGAAGCGATACAATCACCCCTCCACTTT. J is TRBJ1-6 and V is TRBV6-1; D unresolved. CDR3 length: 13 amino acids. Germline-derived CDR1 and CDR2 are MNHNS and SASEGT. Trimming shortened V by 0 bases and J by 10 bases, and 7 bases separated the two germline ends.

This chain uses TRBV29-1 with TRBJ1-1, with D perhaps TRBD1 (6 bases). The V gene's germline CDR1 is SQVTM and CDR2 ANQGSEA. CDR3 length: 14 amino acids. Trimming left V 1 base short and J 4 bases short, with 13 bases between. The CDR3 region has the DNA TGCAGCGTTGAAGTTGGGACAATCGGCACTGAAGCTTTCTTT. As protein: CSVEVGTIGTEAFF.

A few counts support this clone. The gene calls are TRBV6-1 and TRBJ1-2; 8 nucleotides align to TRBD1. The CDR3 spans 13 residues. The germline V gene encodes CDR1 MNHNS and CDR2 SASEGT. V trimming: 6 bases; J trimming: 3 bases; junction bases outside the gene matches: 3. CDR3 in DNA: TGTGCCAGCAGAAACAGGGGGGACTATGGCTACACCTTC. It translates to CASRNRGDYGYTF.

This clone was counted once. DNA for the CDR3: TGCGCCAGCAGCTTCGTTAGCGGGTCAAACACAGATACGCAGTATTTT. It encodes CASSFVSGSNTDTQYF. This chain connects TRBV5-1 to TRBJ2-3; 7 bases line up with TRBD2. V was pared by 2 bases and J by 2 bases, with 8 bases of the junction left unmatched. This CDR3 contains 16 residues. Germline V gene lookup returns CDR1 SGHRS and CDR2 YFSETQ.

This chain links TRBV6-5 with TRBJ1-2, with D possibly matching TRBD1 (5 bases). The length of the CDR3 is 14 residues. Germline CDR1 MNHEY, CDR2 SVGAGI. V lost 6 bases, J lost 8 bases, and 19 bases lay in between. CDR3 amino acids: CASSPDFRVRGYTF. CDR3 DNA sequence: TGTGCCAGCAGCCCAGACTTCAGGGTTCGCGGCTACACCTTC.

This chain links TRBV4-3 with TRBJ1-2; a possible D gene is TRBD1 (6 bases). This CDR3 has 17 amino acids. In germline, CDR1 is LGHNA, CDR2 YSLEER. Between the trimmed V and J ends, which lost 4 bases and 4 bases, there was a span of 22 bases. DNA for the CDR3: TGCGCCAGCAGCCCGGCACCCAGGGGTCCCTTTGGCTATGGCTACACCTTC. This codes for CASSPAPRGPFGYGYTF.

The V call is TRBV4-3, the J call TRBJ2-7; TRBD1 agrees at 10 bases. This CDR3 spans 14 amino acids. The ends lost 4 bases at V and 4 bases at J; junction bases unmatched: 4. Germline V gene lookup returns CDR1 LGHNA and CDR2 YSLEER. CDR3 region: CASSPGQGRYEQYF. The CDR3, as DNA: TGCGCCAGCAGCCCGGGACAGGGGAGGTACGAGCAGTACTTC.

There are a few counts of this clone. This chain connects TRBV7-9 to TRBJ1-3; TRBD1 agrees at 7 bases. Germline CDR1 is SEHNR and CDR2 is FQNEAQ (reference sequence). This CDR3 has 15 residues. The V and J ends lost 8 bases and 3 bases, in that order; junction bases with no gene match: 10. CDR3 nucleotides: TGTGCCAGCGTTGGACAGGCGTTAGATGGAAACACCATATATTTT. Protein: CASVGQALDGNTIYF.

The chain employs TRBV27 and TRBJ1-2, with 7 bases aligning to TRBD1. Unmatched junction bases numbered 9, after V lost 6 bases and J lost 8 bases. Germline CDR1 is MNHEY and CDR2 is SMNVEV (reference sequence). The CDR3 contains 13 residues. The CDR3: CASRASDRIGYTF. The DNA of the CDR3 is TGTGCCAGCAGAGCTTCGGACAGGATCGGCTACACCTTC.

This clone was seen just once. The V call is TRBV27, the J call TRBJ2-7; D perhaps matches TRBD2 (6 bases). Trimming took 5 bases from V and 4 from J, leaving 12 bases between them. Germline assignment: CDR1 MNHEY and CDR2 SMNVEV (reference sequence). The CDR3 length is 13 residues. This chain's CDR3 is CASSLGLQYEQYF. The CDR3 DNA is TGTGCCAGCAGTCTGGGACTTCAGTACGAGCAGTACTTC.

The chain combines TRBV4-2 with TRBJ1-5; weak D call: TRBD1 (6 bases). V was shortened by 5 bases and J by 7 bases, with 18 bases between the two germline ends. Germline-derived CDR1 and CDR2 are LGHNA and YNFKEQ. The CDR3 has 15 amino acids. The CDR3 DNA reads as TGTGCCAGCAGCTCAACGGCAGGAAGGGGGCAGCCCCAGCATTTT. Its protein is CASSSTAGRGQPQHF.

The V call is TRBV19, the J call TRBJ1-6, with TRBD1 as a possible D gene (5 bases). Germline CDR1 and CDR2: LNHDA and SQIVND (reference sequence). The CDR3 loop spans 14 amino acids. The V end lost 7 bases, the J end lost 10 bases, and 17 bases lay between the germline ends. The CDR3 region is CASTIWAGGSPLHF. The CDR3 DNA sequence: TGTGCCAGTACCATATGGGCGGGGGGATCACCCCTCCACTTT.